Included here is one TCR beta chain sequence, with context. These data originate in a study of shared clonotypes between healthy human individuals. Using immunoSEQ multiplex PCR, the repertoire was profiled, and TCRdb retains in-frame clones only, with some absent. The table records some 2,500,000 clones, about nine tenths of them present only once. Germline V CDR1 and CDR2: SGHTA, FQGNSA. This CDR3 is 15 amino acids long. V shed 5 bases and J 6 bases; nucleotides not matched to a gene: 10. The TCR originated in a man in his late teens or twenties in good health. Some clones in this sample may be carry-over from other donors' samples. J is TRBJ2-1 and V is TRBV7-2, with TRBD2 identical over 7 bases. Sequences were obtained from naive CD4+ T cells from PBMCs. Subset given: CD45RA+ positively selected. CDR3 amino acids: CASSPSATSSNEQFF. The CDR3 nucleotides read TGTGCCAGCAGCCCCTCAGCGACTAGCAGCAATGAGCAGTTCTTC.